Below, 13 T cell receptor beta chains from the same sample are listed, as sequenced in a study of blood T cell repertoires in COVID-19 (dated by TCRdb to 2018 to 2021). Receptor amplification or capture employed the immunoSEQ multiplex PCR assay. The clones in this table, taken by TCRdb from immuneACCESS, are in-frame only. Not every clone is retained; where verified, under half of the shortfall comes from an unresolved V gene, and the cause of the rest is unknown. This sample gives tens of thousands of clones in total; 81% of them show up just once. The ten largest account for under 30% of the sample. Sample: peripheral blood. These receptors were collected from a woman over 75 with active or convalescent COVID-19.

V gene TRBV25-1 combines with J gene TRBJ1-2; tentatively, D is TRBD1 (5 bases). V lost 3 bases and J lost 4, with 12 bases in between. The CDR3 totals 14 residues. CDR1 is MGHDK and CDR2 is SYGVNS in the germline V gene. CDR3 nucleotide sequence: TGTGCCAGCAGTGACCCCAGGGCTGGCTATGGCTACACCTTC. Translating it yields CASSDPRAGYGYTF.

The rearrangement joins TRBV29-1 to TRBJ2-7, with D perhaps TRBD1 (6 bases). Germline CDR1 SQVTM, CDR2 ANQGSEA. This CDR3 contains 11 residues. Trimming shortened V by 8 bases and J by 3 bases, and 11 bases separated the two germline ends. The DNA of the CDR3 is TGCAGCATCTACAGGGACTACGAGCAGTACTTC. It yields the protein CSIYRDYEQYF.

The chain links TRBV9 to TRBJ2-7; D is undetermined. V lost 0 bases, J lost 4 bases, and 14 bases lay in between. The germline gives CDR1 SGDLS, CDR2 YYNGEE. The CDR3 spans 15 residues. The CDR3 loop is CASSVGQVLPYEQYF. DNA for the CDR3: TGTGCCAGCAGCGTAGGCCAGGTACTCCCATACGAGCAGTACTTC.

This chain uses TRBV6-6 with TRBJ2-3, with 9 bases identical to TRBD2. The ends lost 5 bases at V and 2 bases at J; junction bases unmatched: 14. The CDR3 contains 18 residues. Germline assignment: CDR1 MNHNY and CDR2 SVGAGI (reference sequence). Written as DNA, the CDR3 is TGTGCCAGCAGTCTGACTCTGCCCAGCGGGGGGATCACAGATACGCAGTATTTT. It encodes CASSLTLPSGGITDTQYF.

The chain uses TRBV9 and TRBJ2-5; D possibly corresponds to TRBD2 (5 bases). This CDR3 contains 15 residues. Germline V gives CDR1 SGDLS, CDR2 YYNGEE. V was clipped by 4 bases and J by 2 bases, with 15 bases between them. The CDR3 DNA sequence: TGTGCCAGCAGCCGTCTCGGGGAAAATCAAGAGACCCAGTACTTC. This codes for CASSRLGENQETQYF.

The V gene is TRBV5-6, the J gene TRBJ1-6; D might be TRBD1 (6 bases). Trimming took off 1 base at V and 6 bases at J, with 17 bases between the two ends. The CDR3 extends over 17 amino acids. The germline gives CDR1 SGHDT, CDR2 YYEEEE. CDR3 DNA: TGTGCCAGCAGCTTGAATGAAGTCAGGGGCTCTAATTCACCCCTCCACTTT. Amino acids: CASSLNEVRGSNSPLHF.

The V gene is TRBV27, the J gene TRBJ1-2, with D possibly TRBD1 on 5 matching bases. V lost 2 bases, J lost 4 bases, and 17 bases lay in between. This CDR3 spans 16 amino acids. Per the germline V gene, CDR1 is MNHEY and CDR2 is SMNVEV (reference sequence). The CDR3 sequence is CASSLAGGADGYGYTF. In DNA form, the CDR3 reads TGTGCCAGCAGTTTAGCAGGTGGGGCTGATGGCTATGGCTACACCTTC.

This chain links TRBV18 with TRBJ1-2, with 8 bases lining up with TRBD1. This CDR3 is 15 amino acids long. The germline CDR1 and CDR2 sequences are KGHSH and LQKENI. The J segment lost 4 bases and the V segment lost 5 bases, leaving 9 bases of the junction unmatched. In DNA form, the CDR3 reads TGTGCCAGCTCAACAGGGACAGGCAGAGTCTATGGCTACACCTTC. Translating gives CASSTGTGRVYGYTF.

The chain employs TRBV28 and TRBJ2-7; D is possibly TRBD2 (7 bases). CDR1 and CDR2 (germline): MDHEN, SYDVKM. Trimming shortened V by 7 bases and J by 6 bases, and 16 bases separated the two germline ends. This CDR3 is 13 amino acids long. CDR3 sequence (DNA): TGTGCCAGCAACGGGGGGCAGAGGGCCGAGCAGTACTTC. Translated, it gives CASNGGQRAEQYF.

The chain carries TRBV7-2 and TRBJ1-1; D gene ambiguous. Trimming stripped 5 bases from V and 3 bases from J, with 10 bases between. The germline V gene encodes CDR1 SGHTA and CDR2 FQGNSA. This CDR3 has 13 residues. Here the CDR3 DNA reads TGTGCCAGCAGCCCCATGCGGGACACTGAAGCTTTCTTT. Residues: CASSPMRDTEAFF.

The chain carries TRBV5-1 and TRBJ2-1, with TRBD2 matching 11 bases. V trimming: 0 bases; J trimming: 10 bases; junction bases outside the gene matches: 3. This CDR3 spans 14 amino acids. CDR1 is SGHRS, CDR2 YFSETQ, per germline. For the CDR3, the DNA is TGCGCCAGCAGCTTGGGACTAGCGGGGCGAGAGCAGTTCTTC. Translated, it gives CASSLGLAGREQFF.

The chain combines TRBV11-3 with TRBJ2-3; 9 bases match TRBD1. Germline V gene lookup returns CDR1 SGHNT and CDR2 YENEEA. This CDR3 is 16 amino acids long. Trimming at V came to 1 base and at J to 4 bases, leaving 6 bases not matched to a gene. CDR3 residues: CASSLGGTGGSDTQYF. The CDR3 DNA follows: TGTGCCAGCAGCTTAGGGGGTACAGGGGGCTCAGATACGCAGTATTTT.

The chain couples TRBV6-5 to TRBJ2-6; TRBD2 is a possible D gene (5 bases). V was shortened by 6 bases and J by 1 base, with 10 bases between the two germline ends. The CDR3 runs to 15 residues. Germline CDR1 and CDR2: MNHEY and SVGAGI. Here the CDR3 reads CASSSDWSGANVLTF. In DNA, the CDR3 is TGTGCCAGCAGCTCGGACTGGTCTGGGGCCAACGTCCTGACTTTC.